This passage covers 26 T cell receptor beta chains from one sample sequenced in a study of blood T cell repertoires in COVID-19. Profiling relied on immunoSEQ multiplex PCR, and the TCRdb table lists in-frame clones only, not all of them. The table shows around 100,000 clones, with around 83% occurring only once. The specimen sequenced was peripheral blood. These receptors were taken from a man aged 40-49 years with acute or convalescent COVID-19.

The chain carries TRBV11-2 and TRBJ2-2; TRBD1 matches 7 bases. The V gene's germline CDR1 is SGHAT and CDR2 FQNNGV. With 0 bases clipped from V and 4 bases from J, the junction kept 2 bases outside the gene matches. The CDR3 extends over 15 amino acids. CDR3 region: CASSLDRGFTGELFF. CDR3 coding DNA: TGTGCCAGCAGCTTAGACAGGGGGTTCACCGGGGAGCTGTTTTTT.

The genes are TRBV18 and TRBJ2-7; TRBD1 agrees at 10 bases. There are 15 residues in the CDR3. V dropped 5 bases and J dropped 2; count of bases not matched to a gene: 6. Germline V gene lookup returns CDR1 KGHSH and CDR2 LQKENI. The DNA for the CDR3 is TGTGCCAGCTCAGGCCGGGACAGGGGAACCTACGAGCAGTACTTC. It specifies CASSGRDRGTYEQYF. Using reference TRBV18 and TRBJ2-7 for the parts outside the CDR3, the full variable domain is NAGVMQNPRHLVRRRGQEARLRCSPMKGHSHVYWYRQLPEEGLKFMVYLQKENIIDESGMPKERFSAEFPKEGPSILRIQQVVRGDSAAYFCASSGRDRGTYEQYFGPGTRLTVT.

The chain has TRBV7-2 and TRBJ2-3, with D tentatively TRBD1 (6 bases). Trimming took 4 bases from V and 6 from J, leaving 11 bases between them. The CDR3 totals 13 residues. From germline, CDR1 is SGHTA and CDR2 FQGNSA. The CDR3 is CASSSWQGDTQYF. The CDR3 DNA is TGTGCCAGCAGCTCCTGGCAGGGGGATACGCAGTATTTT. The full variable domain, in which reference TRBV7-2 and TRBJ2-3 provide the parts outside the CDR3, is GAGVSQSPSNKVTEKGKDVELRCDPISGHTALYWYRQSLGQGLEFLIYFQGNSAPDKSGLPSDRFSAERTGGSVSTLTIQRTQQEDSAVYLCASSSWQGDTQYFGPGTRLTVL.

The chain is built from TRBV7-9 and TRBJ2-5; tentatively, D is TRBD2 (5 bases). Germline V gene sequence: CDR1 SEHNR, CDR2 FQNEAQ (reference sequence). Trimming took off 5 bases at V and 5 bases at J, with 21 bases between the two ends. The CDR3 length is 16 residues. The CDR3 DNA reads TGTGCCAGCAGCCCCCACTGGACGGGGAGTGAGGAGACCCAGTACTTC. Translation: CASSPHWTGSEETQYF.

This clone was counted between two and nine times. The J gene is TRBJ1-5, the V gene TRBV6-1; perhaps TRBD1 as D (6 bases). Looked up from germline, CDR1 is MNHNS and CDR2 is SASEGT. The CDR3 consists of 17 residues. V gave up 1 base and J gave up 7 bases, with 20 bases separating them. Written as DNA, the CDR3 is TGTGCCAGCAGTGAAGTAAATTCTGGGACATTTTACCAGCCCCAGCATTTT. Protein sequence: CASSEVNSGTFYQPQHF.

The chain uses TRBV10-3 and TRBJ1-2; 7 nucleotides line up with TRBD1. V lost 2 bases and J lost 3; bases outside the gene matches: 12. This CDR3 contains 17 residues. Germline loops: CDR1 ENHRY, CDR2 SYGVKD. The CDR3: CAISESLLMGTDYGYTF. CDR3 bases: TGTGCCATCAGTGAGAGTTTGTTGATGGGGACAGACTATGGCTACACCTTC.

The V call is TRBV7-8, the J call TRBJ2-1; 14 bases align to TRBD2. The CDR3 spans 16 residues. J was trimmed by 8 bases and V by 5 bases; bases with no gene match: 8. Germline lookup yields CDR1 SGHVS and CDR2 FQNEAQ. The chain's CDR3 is CASSTKTSGGGYEQFF. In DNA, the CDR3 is TGTGCCAGCAGCACCAAGACTAGCGGGGGGGGCTATGAGCAGTTCTTC.

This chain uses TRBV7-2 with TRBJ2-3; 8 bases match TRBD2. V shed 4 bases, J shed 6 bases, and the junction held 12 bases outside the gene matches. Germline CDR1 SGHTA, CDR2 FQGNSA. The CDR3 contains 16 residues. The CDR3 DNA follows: TGTGCCAGCAGCTCCCCCCCGGGGACTAGAAGCGATACGCAGTATTTT. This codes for CASSSPPGTRSDTQYF. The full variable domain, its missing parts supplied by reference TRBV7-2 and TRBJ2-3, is GAGVSQSPSNKVTEKGKDVELRCDPISGHTALYWYRQSLGQGLEFLIYFQGNSAPDKSGLPSDRFSAERTGGSVSTLTIQRTQQEDSAVYLCASSSPPGTRSDTQYFGPGTRLTVL.

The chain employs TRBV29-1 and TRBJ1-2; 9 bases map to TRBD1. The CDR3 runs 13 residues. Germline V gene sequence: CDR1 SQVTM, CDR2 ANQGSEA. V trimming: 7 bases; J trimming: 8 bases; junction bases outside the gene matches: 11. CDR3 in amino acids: CSDRSQGAGGYTF. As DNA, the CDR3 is TGCAGCGATCGATCACAGGGGGCTGGCGGCTACACCTTC.

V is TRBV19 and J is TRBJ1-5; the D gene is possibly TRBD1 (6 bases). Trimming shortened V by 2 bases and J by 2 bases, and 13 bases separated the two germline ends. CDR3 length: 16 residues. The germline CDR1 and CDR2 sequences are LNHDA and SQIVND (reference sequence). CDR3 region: CASSILQGQGNQPQHF. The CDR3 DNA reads TGTGCCAGTAGTATACTGCAGGGGCAGGGCAATCAGCCCCAGCATTTT.

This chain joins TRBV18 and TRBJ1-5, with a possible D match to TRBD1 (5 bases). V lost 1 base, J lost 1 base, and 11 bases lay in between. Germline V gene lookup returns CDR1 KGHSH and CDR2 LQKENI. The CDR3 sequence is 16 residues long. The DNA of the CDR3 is TGTGCCAGCTCACCACTGGGGCCGGTCAGCAATCAGCCCCAGCATTTT. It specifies CASSPLGPVSNQPQHF.

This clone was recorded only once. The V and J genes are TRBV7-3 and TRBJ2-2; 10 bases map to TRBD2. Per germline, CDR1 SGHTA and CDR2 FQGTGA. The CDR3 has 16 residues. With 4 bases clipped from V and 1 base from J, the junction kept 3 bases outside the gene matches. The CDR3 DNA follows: TGTGCCAGCAGCTCCTTAGCGGGGGGGAACACCGGGGAGCTGTTTTTT. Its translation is CASSSLAGGNTGELFF.

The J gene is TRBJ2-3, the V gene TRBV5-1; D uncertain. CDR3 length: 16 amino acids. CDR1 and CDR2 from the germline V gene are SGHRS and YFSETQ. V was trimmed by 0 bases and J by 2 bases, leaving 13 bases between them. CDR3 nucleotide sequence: TGCGCCAGCAGCTTGGATTCGGCGGCATCCACAGATACGCAGTATTTT. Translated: CASSLDSAASTDTQYF. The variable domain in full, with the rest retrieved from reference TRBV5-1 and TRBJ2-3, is KAGVTQTPRYLIKTRGQQVTLSCSPISGHRSVSWYQQTPGQGLQFLFEYFSETQRNKGNFPGRFSGRQFSNSRSEMNVSTLELGDSALYLCASSLDSAASTDTQYFGPGTRLTVL.

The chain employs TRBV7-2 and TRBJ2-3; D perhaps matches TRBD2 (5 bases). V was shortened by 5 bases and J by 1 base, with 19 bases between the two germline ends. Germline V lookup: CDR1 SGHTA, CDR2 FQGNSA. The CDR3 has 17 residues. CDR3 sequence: CASSPHAGALGTDTQYF. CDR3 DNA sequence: TGTGCCAGCAGCCCTCACGCGGGCGCCCTTGGCACAGATACGCAGTATTTT.

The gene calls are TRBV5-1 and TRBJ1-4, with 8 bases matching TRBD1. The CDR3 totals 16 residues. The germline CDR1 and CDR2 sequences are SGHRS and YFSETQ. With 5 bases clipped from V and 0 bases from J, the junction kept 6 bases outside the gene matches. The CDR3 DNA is TGCGCCAGCAGTTCAGGGGGCGCGGCAACTAATGAAAAACTGTTTTTT. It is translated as CASSSGGAATNEKLFF. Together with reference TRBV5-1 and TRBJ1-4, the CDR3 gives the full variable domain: KAGVTQTPRYLIKTRGQQVTLSCSPISGHRSVSWYQQTPGQGLQFLFEYFSETQRNKGNFPGRFSGRQFSNSRSEMNVSTLELGDSALYLCASSSGGAATNEKLFFGSGTQLSVL.

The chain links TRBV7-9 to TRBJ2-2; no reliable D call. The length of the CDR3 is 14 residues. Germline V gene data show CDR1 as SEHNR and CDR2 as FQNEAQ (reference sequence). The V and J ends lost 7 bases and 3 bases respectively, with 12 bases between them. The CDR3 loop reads CASTQYLDTGELFF. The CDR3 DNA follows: TGTGCCAGCACTCAGTACCTAGACACCGGGGAGCTGTTTTTT.

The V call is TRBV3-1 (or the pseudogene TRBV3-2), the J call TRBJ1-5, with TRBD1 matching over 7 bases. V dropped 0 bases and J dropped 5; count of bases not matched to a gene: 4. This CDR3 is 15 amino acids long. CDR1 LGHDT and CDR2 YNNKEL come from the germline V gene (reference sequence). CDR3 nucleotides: TGTGCCAGCAGCCAAGAGACAGGGTGGGATCAGCCCCAGCATTTT. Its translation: CASSQETGWDQPQHF.

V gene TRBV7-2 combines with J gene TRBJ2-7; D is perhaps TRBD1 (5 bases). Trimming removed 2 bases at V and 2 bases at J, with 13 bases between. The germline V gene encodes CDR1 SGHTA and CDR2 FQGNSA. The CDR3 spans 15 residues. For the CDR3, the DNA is TGTGCCAGCAGCTTATCGACTGGGGCAACCTACGAGCAGTACTTC. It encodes CASSLSTGATYEQYF. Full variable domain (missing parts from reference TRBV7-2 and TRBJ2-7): GAGVSQSPSNKVTEKGKDVELRCDPISGHTALYWYRQSLGQGLEFLIYFQGNSAPDKSGLPSDRFSAERTGGSVSTLTIQRTQQEDSAVYLCASSLSTGATYEQYFGPGTRLTVT.

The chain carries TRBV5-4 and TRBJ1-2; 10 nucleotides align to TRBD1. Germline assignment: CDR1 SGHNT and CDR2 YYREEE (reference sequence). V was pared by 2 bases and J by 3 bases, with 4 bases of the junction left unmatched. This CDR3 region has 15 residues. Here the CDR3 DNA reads TGTGCCAGCAGCTTAATCGGGACAGGGGACTATGGCTACACCTTC. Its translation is CASSLIGTGDYGYTF.

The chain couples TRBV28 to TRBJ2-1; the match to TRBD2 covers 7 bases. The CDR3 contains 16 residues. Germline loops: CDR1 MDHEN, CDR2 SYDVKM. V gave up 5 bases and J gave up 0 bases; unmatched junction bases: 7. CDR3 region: CASSRPRGSSYNEQFF. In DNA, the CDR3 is TGTGCCAGCAGTCGTCCGCGGGGGAGCTCCTACAATGAGCAGTTCTTC.

DNA of the CDR3: TGCGCCAGCAGCCTAGCAGGGGCGGGGGGGACCCAGTACTTC. Protein product: CASSLAGAGGTQYF. The V and J genes are TRBV5-1 and TRBJ2-5, with 8 bases matching TRBD2. V dropped 4 bases and J dropped 7; count of bases not matched to a gene: 9. Germline-derived CDR1 and CDR2 are SGHRS and YFSETQ. This CDR3 spans 14 amino acids. The full variable domain, its missing parts supplied by reference TRBV5-1 and TRBJ2-5, is KAGVTQTPRYLIKTRGQQVTLSCSPISGHRSVSWYQQTPGQGLQFLFEYFSETQRNKGNFPGRFSGRQFSNSRSEMNVSTLELGDSALYLCASSLAGAGGTQYFGPGTRLLVL.

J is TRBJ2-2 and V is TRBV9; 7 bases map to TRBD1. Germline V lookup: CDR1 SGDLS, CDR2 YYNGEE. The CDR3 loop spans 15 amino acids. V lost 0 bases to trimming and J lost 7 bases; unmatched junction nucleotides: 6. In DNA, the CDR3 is TGTGCCAGCAGCGTAGATTACAGGGGTGACGGGGAGCTGTTTTTT. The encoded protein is CASSVDYRGDGELFF.

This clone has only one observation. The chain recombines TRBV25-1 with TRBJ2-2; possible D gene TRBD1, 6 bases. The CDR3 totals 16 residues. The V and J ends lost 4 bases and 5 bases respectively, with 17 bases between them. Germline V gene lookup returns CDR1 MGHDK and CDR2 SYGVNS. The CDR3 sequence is CASSGNMGHLTGELFF. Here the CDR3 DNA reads TGTGCCAGCAGTGGCAACATGGGACACCTGACCGGGGAGCTGTTTTTT.

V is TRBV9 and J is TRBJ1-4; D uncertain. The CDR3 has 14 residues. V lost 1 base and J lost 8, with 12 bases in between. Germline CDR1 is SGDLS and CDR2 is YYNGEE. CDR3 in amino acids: CASSVNARKEKLFF. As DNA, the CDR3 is TGTGCCAGCAGCGTAAATGCGAGGAAGGAAAAACTGTTTTTT.

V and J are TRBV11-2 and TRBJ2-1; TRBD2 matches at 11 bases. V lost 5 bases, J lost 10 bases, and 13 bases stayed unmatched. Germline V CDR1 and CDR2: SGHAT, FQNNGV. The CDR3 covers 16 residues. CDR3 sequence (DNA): TGTGCCAGCAGCCCGATAAGACTAGCGGGGTCTTGGGAGCAGTTCTTC. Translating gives CASSPIRLAGSWEQFF. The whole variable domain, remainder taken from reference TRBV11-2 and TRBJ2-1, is EAGVAQSPRYKIIEKRQSVAFWCNPISGHATLYWYQQILGQGPKLLIQFQNNGVVDDSQLPKDRFSAERLKGVDSTLKIQPAKLEDSAVYLCASSPIRLAGSWEQFFGPGTRLTVL.

The chain's CDR3 is CASSVRRHSTGHGYTF. In DNA form, the CDR3 reads TGTGCCAGCAGCGTAAGACGGCACTCCACTGGGCATGGCTACACCTTC. The chain carries TRBV7-8 and TRBJ1-2, with D hard to call. The CDR3 runs 16 residues. Trimming took off 5 bases at V and 6 bases at J, with 22 bases between the two ends. Germline lookup yields CDR1 SGHVS and CDR2 FQNEAQ.